The present TCR beta chain was sequenced within a study of cytomegalovirus exposure and HLA in healthy donors (dated by TCRdb to 2016 to 2017). General notes on the study: According to an earlier analysis of several hundred of the donors, some 170 million T cells yielded roughly 110 million unique TCR beta sequences and 276 Gb of sequence data. Class I and class II HLA loci were covered by the typing at four-digit resolution. Typing coverage differed by locus: A, B, C, DRB1 and DQB1 were typed in about 629-640 donors, DQA1 in 500 to 550, DPA1 in roughly 590, and DPB1 in about 450. Using immunosequencing, the study profiled T cell repertoires from around 680 subjects and related those repertoires to cytomegalovirus serostatus. Donor age, sex, ethnicity and CMV serostatus were collected together with the repertoire data. Rather than using new phenotypic data, the later analysis identified candidate immune exposures from TCR beta sequences and from how often those sequences occurred across donors. Among around 400 genotyped donors of the cohort, an average of about 240,000 unique TCR beta nucleotide sequences were sequenced per donor, 15% to 20% of them non-productive. The study combined high-throughput TCR immunosequencing, statistical association of individual TCRs with disease status, and machine learning to predict cytomegalovirus infection status. A later genetic analysis took genome-wide SNP genotypes for 398 of the 666 donors and used that subset as a discovery cohort. The study aimed to test whether cataloging public T cell receptors could reveal signatures of past pathogen exposure. To study patterns of TCR occurrence, a later analysis re-analyzed previously published TCR beta repertoires from 500 to 850 donors and added high-resolution HLA genotyping. All discovery cohort repertoires had been generated on a single sequencing platform. Because of strong linkage in the cohort, roughly five DR-DQ haplotypes were treated as single units for association and clustering. An early release covering approximately 600 HLA-typed donors comprised about 300 gigabases of sequencing data and roughly 86 million unique TCR sequences. Along with the roughly 670-subject first cohort, a separate validation cohort of around 120 different subjects was used. Of the 350 to 450 genotyped donors, about 84% fell in the genetic ancestry cluster associated with self-reported Caucasian donors. In an earlier analysis of 500 to 650 of the donors, high-throughput TCR beta sequencing was used to judge whether each TCR beta V gene segment behaved as functional or pseudogenic. Overall results and qualifications from the work: A cluster of highly shared sequence variants was judged likely to be a technical artifact of the sequencing pipeline. According to a later analysis, most CMV-associated TCR beta chains appeared to be HLA-restricted, and the HLA associations seemed to be driven largely by CMV exposure. This cohort had only TCR beta chains sequenced, and the lack of alpha or paired-chain data limited which features could be detected. The authors suggested that the approach could potentially be generalized to other disease states and immunological phenotypes. Because counts were too low, around 18 rarely observed V segments, including chromosome 9 orphons, were left out of the earlier analysis of a few hundred of the donors. In the study, around 160 TCR beta chains were listed as associated with cytomegalovirus. Correlated functional status among segregating V segments might reflect linkage disequilibrium, but an unknown experimental factor could not be ruled out. A later genetic analysis associated a missense DCLRE1C variant with V-gene and J-gene trimming of TCR beta chains, and an independent cohort replicated the association. Some IMGT-functional V segments, including TRBV6-2 and TRBV6-3, could not be told apart with the 87-base-pair reads, so those segments were excluded. In vitro tests confirmed that a few of the cytomegalovirus-associated TCR beta chains recognize cytomegalovirus antigens. Sequencing depth was assumed to be roughly uniform across donors in the presence/absence analyses, though that assumption may not hold. CMV serostatus was the only immune exposure information available for the cohort. In a later analysis, the rate of TCR association differed among HLA loci, with DRB1 alleles having the most associated TCRs and HLA-C alleles having the fewest. In a later analysis, 16,951 TCR beta sequences were associated with specific HLA alleles at a false discovery rate of 0.05. According to a later analysis, parvovirus B19, influenza, CMV and Epstein-Barr virus appeared linked to several top co-occurrence clusters. Because some donors lacked HLA typing at each locus, the association tests relied only on the typed subset. In a later analysis, HLA-associated TCR beta chains were found to be more clonally expanded and to have lower generation probabilities than equally common non-associated chains. A further reported finding was that TCR beta sequences accurately predicted the HLA-A and HLA-B alleles for most subjects in the first cohort. In a later genetic analysis, fewer N-insertions in productive TCRs were reported among donors in an Asian-associated ancestry cluster than the roughly 640-donor mean. An earlier analysis of 587 of the donors showed that most TCR beta V segments appeared in productive rearrangements either about 87% or about 30% of the time, which broadly matched IMGT annotations. In both the original and validation cohorts, the classifier was reported to diagnose cytomegalovirus status with high specificity and sensitivity. Across donors, most TCR sequences were observed very rarely, whereas some public TCRs were present in many individuals. Assigning TCR associations to individual alleles was difficult when HLA alleles, especially DR and DQ, strongly co-occurred.

Library generation was performed with the immunoSEQ multiplex PCR assay. The multiplex PCR relied on a mix of 60 forward primers for TCR Vbeta segments and 13 reverse primers for TCR Jbeta segments. The CDR3 region of rearranged TCR beta genes was amplified from genomic DNA by a multiplex PCR assay. On the Illumina HiSeq System, the amplified TCR beta libraries were sequenced as 87-base-pair reads. The source study handled its data this way. A later analysis counted about 80 million unique TCR beta chains across the 650 to 700 repertoires, and around 9.9 million of these chains were shared by at least two donors. Raw reads were error-corrected and collapsed into unique sequences by a nearest-neighbor algorithm in which closely related sequences were merged to remove PCR and sequencing errors. CDR3 sequences were aligned to IMGT reference sequences to assign V, D and J gene segments. For a sequence to be retained, a match of at least six nucleotides to both a V gene segment and a J gene segment was required. A rearrangement counted as productive if the CDR3 had no stop codons and remained in frame with V and J, and every other rearrangement counted as non-productive. CDR3 was defined by IMGT convention, running from the second conserved V-encoded cysteine to the conserved J-encoded phenylalanine. The earlier analysis of 550 to 650 of the donors excluded any sequence lacking an unambiguous match to a single V gene segment. An earlier analysis of approximately 590 of the donors called V segments functional above 56.7% productive rearrangements and segregating when the between-donor standard deviation exceeded 5%. A statistical classification framework was developed to diagnose cytomegalovirus status using the catalog of TCR beta chain sequences. V and J gene assignment, in a later analysis, came from comparing TCR nucleotide sequences with IMGT/GENE-DB human TR gene sequences. A later analysis assigned CDR3 sequences and most-parsimonious VDJ recombination scenarios with the TCRdist pipeline. In a later analysis, each TCR beta chain was defined by its CDR3 amino acid sequence together with its V-gene family, and reads lacking a unique V-gene family were excluded. In a later analysis, around 600 highly shared, low-generation-probability nucleotide sequences were removed to address suspected cross-contamination and a sequencing artifact. In a later analysis, a clonal expansion index was calculated for each public chain from normalized within-repertoire ranks of inferred template counts. In a later analysis, generation probabilities were computed using a VDJ recombination model fitted to out-of-frame rearrangements, and the results were checked against IGoR. Hypergeometric tests were used in a later analysis to score TCR-TCR, TCR-HLA and TCR-CMV co-occurrence, with a repertoire-size bias correction applied to the TCR pairs. In a later analysis, false discovery rates were estimated by permuting HLA or CMV assignments 20 times. In a later analysis, co-occurring TCRs were grouped using DBSCAN, with TCRdist sequence similarity added in when clustering inside HLA-allele-positive subsets. Co-occurrence clustering excluded repertoires with fewer than 30,000 or more than 120,000 public chains, plus five with anomalous nucleotide sharing. Sourced from immuneACCESS, this table was stored by TCRdb with only in-frame sequences that have V and J called. A share of the clones is absent; for the studies checked, an unresolved V gene accounts for under half, and the remainder has no known explanation. The DNA was the basis for D and trimming; V, J and clone size are from that table. The table for this sample lists 50,000 to 65,000 clones; approximately 75% of them were counted only once. Of the sample, about 23% falls within the top ten clones.

V has 5 bases trimmed and J has 4 bases trimmed; junction bases matching no gene number 7. Including the terminal cysteine and phenylalanine, the CDR3 comprises 16 residues. Only CDR3 DNA is held: 48 bases, read in frame from base 1. CDR1 and CDR2 are drawn from the germline V gene (reference sequence): LNHDA, SQIVND. The cohort comprised 666 healthy bone marrow donors. All cohort members were sampled while nominally healthy, although unrecorded immune exposures were likely present. The donor tested CMV seropositive, placing the donor among the 289 seropositive members of the cohort. A peripheral blood sample was provided by each donor, and peripheral blood mononuclear cells were used for TCR beta sequencing. Genomic DNA was extracted from the blood cell samples with the Qiagen DNeasy Blood Extraction Kit. As regards this clone: Its antigen is not yet known. No much larger clonotype is one base removed from it; base qualities were not supplied.

The rearrangement combines TRBV19 with TRBJ1-4; 10 bases in between match TRBD1. Specimen: PBMCs. This TCR was recovered from a man aged 50 to 59 in good health and CMV-seropositive. The DNA sequence follows: TGTGCCAGTAGTGAACCGGGACAGGGGTTTAATGAAAAACTGTTTTTT. It translates to CASSEPGQGFNEKLFF.